This T cell receptor (beta chain) was sequenced for a study of cytomegalovirus exposure and HLA in healthy donors (dated by TCRdb to 2017 to 2019). About the investigation overall: The 670 or so repertoires of the first cohort and the 110 or so validation repertoires were produced on the same platform, according to a later analysis. The study aimed to test whether signatures of past pathogen exposure could be identified by cataloging public T cell receptors. A separate validation cohort of 100 to 150 different subjects was used in addition to the 666-subject first cohort. The study combined high-throughput TCR immunosequencing, statistical association of individual TCRs with disease status, and machine learning to predict cytomegalovirus infection status.

The donors were included in the validation cohort of approximately 120 subjects, a group kept apart from the approximately 700-subject first cohort. Findings and caveats that apply to the study as a whole: While some public TCRs were present in many individuals, most TCR sequences turned up only very rarely across donors. It was suggested by the authors that the approach could potentially be generalized to other disease states and immunological phenotypes. Subsequent analysis determined that TCRs grouped into clusters in the first cohort also showed a tendency toward co-occurrence across the roughly 110 validation repertoires, and approximately 94% of cluster scores exceeded 0. The classifier was reported to diagnose cytomegalovirus status with high specificity and sensitivity in both the original cohort and the validation cohort. A later analysis had no HLA typing for the validation cohort, so co-occurrence there was scored across all 120 or so repertoires. In vitro tests confirmed that three of the cytomegalovirus-associated TCR beta chains recognize cytomegalovirus antigens. In the study, 164 TCR beta chains were listed as associated with cytomegalovirus.

Relative to germline, V is 3 bases shorter and J is 8 bases shorter, with 11 bases between their ends. From cysteine to phenylalanine, the CDR3 is 14 amino acids long. The only DNA kept is the CDR3, 42 bases in frame from the first base. Reading the germline V gene (reference sequence) gives CDR1 LNHDA and CDR2 SQIVND. Library prep was done by the immunoSEQ multiplex PCR assay. In the source study's methods: A statistical classification framework was built for diagnosing cytomegalovirus status from the catalog of TCR beta chain sequences. In TCRdb, the immuneACCESS table is reduced to in-frame sequences with V and J assigned. These tables do not hold every clone; where another copy was compared, an unresolved V gene accounts for under half, and the others remain unexplained. That table gives V, J and clone size, and the DNA gave D and trimming. Counted in this sample were 75,000 to 100,000 clones; 96% of them appeared once. Roughly 0.82% of the sample lies in the top ten.

Worth noting for this clone: Its antigen remains undetermined. Base qualities are missing; no much larger clone stands one base away.

The chain is assembled from TRBV19 and TRBJ2-6; no confident D gene assignment can be made. The receptor was derived from a man aged 18 to 29 in good health and CMV-seronegative. Source material: PBMCs. The bases read TGTGCCAGTAGTATTAACTCCGAGACCAACGTCCTGACTTTC. Its translation is CASSINSETNVLTF.